Listed below are T cell receptor beta chains from one sample, sequenced in a study of shared clonotypes between healthy human individuals. Method: immunoSEQ multiplex PCR; TCRdb's copy keeps in-frame clones and lacks some. The sample contains 1,500,000 or so clones, approximately 98.5% of which appear only once. Specimen: naive CD4+ T cells sorted from blood. The source is a man younger than 40 in good health. Both conserved end residues are part of each CDR3. The D gene is left open where the match is weak. Rows give clone size only sometimes, using once, few, many, or a class for an expanded clone.

v_gene	d_gene	abundance	j_gene	CDR3nt	CDR3aa
TRBV18	TRBD1	.	TRBJ1-1	TGTGCCAGCTCACCGGGACAGGTAAACACTGAAGCTTTCTTT	CASSPGQVNTEAFF
TRBV18	.	.	TRBJ1-4	TGTGCCAGCTCACGTAATGCCCCCGTTGCAACTAATGAAAAACTGTTTTTT	CASSRNAPVATNEKLFF
TRBV27	.	.	TRBJ2-7	TGTGCCAGCAGTTTACAGGGTTACGAGCAGTACTTC	CASSLQGYEQYF
TRBV2	TRBD1	.	TRBJ2-7	TGTGCCAGCAGTGAGGGGACAGGGCCAAACGAGCAGTACTTC	CASSEGTGPNEQYF
TRBV2	TRBD2	.	TRBJ2-7	TGTGCCAGCAGTGAAGAACCCAATAGCGGGAGCGTCGACGAGCAGTACTTC	CASSEEPNSGSVDEQYF
TRBV11-3	TRBD2	once	TRBJ2-5	TGTGCCAGCGGTCTAGCGGGAAGAGAGACCCAGTACTTC	CASGLAGRETQYF
TRBV11-3	TRBD1	.	TRBJ2-5	TGTGCCAGCAGCTTGATCGTGGGGACAGGGGTGGAGACCCAGTACTTC	CASSLIVGTGVETQYF
TRBV9	TRBD2	.	TRBJ2-7	TGTGCCAGCAGCGCCGATCTAGCGGGAGGCCCCTACGAGCAGTACTTC	CASSADLAGGPYEQYF
TRBV6-5	.	.	TRBJ1-3	TGTGCCAGCACCAAACCCGGGACACTTGGAAACACCATATATTTT	CASTKPGTLGNTIYF
TRBV6-6	.	.	TRBJ1-2	TGTGCCAGCAGACCTTACCAAGGGAACTATGGCTACACCTTC	CASRPYQGNYGYTF
TRBV6-1	.	.	TRBJ2-7	TGTGCCAGCAGTGCCGATAAGCCCTACGAGCAGTACTTC	CASSADKPYEQYF
TRBV4-1	TRBD1	.	TRBJ2-5	TGCGCCAGCAGCCAAATTCCCGGGACAGGGCCGCTCCAAGAGACCCAGTACTTC	CASSQIPGTGPLQETQYF
TRBV6-5	.	.	TRBJ2-7	TGTGCCAGCCGTTCTGTCGTCTTCGAGCAGTACTTC	CASRSVVFEQYF
TRBV9	.	.	TRBJ2-5	TGTGCCAGCAGCGTAGGTCCTAGCAGAAACCAAGAGACCCAGTACTTC	CASSVGPSRNQETQYF
TRBV9	.	.	TRBJ2-6	TGTGCCAGCAGCACTCTAAGGTCTGGGGCCAACGTCCTGACTTTC	CASSTLRSGANVLTF
TRBV27	TRBD2	.	TRBJ2-7	TGTGCCAGCAGACCGCGACTAGCGGGAGTTAATGAGCAGTACTTC	CASRPRLAGVNEQYF
TRBV29-1	.	once	TRBJ1-1	TGCAGCGTTGATTCGGGGGGTAGAGAAGCTTTCTTT	CSVDSGGREAFF
TRBV27	.	once	TRBJ2-7	TGTGCCAGCAGTTTATCTGCCACAGGGTTTGGGCCCTACGAGCAGTACTTC	CASSLSATGFGPYEQYF
TRBV7-3	.	.	TRBJ2-3	TGTGCCAGCAGCCCCCAAGGGATTGACACAGATACGCAGTATTTT	CASSPQGIDTDTQYF
TRBV18	.	.	TRBJ2-1	TGTGCCAGCTCACCCTTGAGCACTTCTTACTCCTACAATGAGCAGTTCTTC	CASSPLSTSYSYNEQFF
TRBV6-6	.	.	TRBJ1-1	TGTGCCAGCAGCACCGGGGGATCGGCTTTCTTT	CASSTGGSAFF
TRBV5-1	.	.	TRBJ2-2	TGCGCCAGCAGCCTCGAGCGGAACGCGAACACCGGGGAGCTGTTTTTT	CASSLERNANTGELFF
TRBV7-9	TRBD1	.	TRBJ1-2	TGTGCCAGCAGCTCCTCAGGGGGCAGAGGCTACACCTTC	CASSSSGGRGYTF
TRBV9	.	.	TRBJ2-1	TGTGCCAGCAGCGTAGCGTCGGAGAGGTCCTACAATGAGCAGTTCTTC	CASSVASERSYNEQFF
TRBV7-8	.	.	TRBJ2-1	TGTGCCAGCAGCTTAAATCTCGTGGGGTATGAGCAGTTCTTC	CASSLNLVGYEQFF
TRBV19	.	.	TRBJ2-7	TGTGCCAGTAGTACCACCCATTCCTCGGGAGAGGAGCAGTACTTC	CASSTTHSSGEEQYF
TRBV6-4	.	.	TRBJ2-1	TGTGCCAGCAGTGAGTTAGGGGGAGCCTACAATGAGCAGTTCTTC	CASSELGGAYNEQFF
TRBV18	TRBD1	.	TRBJ2-7	TGTGCCAGCTCACCGGGGGGACAGGGAACCTACGAGCAGTACTTC	CASSPGGQGTYEQYF
TRBV2	.	.	TRBJ1-5	TGTGCCAGCAGTTATGACAGGCTTCAGCCCCAGCATTTT	CASSYDRLQPQHF
TRBV28	.	.	TRBJ2-7	TGTGCCAGCAGCAACCCCGGGAAATCCTACGAGCAGTACTTC	CASSNPGKSYEQYF